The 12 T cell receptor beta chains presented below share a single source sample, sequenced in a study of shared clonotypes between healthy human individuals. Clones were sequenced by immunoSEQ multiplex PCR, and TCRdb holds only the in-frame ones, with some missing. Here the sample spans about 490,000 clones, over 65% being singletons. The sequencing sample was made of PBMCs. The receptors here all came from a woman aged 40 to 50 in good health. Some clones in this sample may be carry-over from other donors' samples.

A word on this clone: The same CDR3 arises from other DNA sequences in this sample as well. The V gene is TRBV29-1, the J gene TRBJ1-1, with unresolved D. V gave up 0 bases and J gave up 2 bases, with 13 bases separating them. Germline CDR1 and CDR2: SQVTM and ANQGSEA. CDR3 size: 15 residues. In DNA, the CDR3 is TGCAGCGTTGAAGATTCGAGGGCACGAAACACTGAAGCTTTCTTT. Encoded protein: CSVEDSRARNTEAFF.

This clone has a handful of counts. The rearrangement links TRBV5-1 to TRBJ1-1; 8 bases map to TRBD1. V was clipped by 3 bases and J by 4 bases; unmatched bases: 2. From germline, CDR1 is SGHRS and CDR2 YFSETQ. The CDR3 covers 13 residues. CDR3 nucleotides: TGCGCCAGCAGCTACGGACAGGGCACTGAAGCTTTCTTT. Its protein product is CASSYGQGTEAFF.

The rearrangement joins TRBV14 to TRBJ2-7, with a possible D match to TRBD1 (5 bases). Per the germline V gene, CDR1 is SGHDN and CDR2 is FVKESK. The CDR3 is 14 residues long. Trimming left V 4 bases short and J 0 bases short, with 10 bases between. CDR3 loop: CASSLGANSYEQYF. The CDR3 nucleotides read TGTGCCAGCAGCCTAGGGGCGAACTCCTACGAGCAGTACTTC.

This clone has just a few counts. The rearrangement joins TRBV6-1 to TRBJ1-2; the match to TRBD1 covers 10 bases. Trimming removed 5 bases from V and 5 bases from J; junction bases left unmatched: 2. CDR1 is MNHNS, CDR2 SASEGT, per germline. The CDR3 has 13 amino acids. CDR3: CASSWTGGYGYTF. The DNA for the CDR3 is TGTGCCAGCAGTTGGACAGGGGGATATGGCTACACCTTC.

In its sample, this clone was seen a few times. DNA of the CDR3: TGTGCCATCAGTGCGGGGACGGAGACCCAGTACTTC. As protein: CAISAGTETQYF. This sequence joins TRBV10-3 and TRBJ2-5; either TRBD1 or TRBD2 may fit D (5 bases each). The CDR3 consists of 12 residues. Germline V lookup: CDR1 ENHRY, CDR2 SYGVKD. Trimming removed 4 bases at V and 5 bases at J, with 8 bases between.

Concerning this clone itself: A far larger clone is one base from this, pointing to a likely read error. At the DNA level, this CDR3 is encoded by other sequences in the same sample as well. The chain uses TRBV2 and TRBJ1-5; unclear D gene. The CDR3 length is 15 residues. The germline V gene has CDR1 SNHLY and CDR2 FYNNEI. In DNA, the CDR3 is TGTGCCAGCAGTGAAGGGGGATTTAGCAATCAACCCCAGCATTTT. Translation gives CASSEGGFSNQPQHF.

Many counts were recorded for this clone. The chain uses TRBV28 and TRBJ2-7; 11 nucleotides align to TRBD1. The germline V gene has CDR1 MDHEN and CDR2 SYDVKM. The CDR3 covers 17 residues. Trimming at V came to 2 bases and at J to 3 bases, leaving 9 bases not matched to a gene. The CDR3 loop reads CASSLGDWTGGYYEQYF. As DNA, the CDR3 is TGTGCCAGCAGTTTAGGCGATTGGACAGGGGGCTACTACGAGCAGTACTTC.

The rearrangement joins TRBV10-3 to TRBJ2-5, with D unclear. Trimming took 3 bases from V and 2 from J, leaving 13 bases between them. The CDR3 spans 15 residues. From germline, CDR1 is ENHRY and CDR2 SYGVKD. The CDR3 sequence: CAISEGQARQETQYF. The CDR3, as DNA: TGTGCCATCAGTGAAGGGCAGGCAAGACAAGAGACCCAGTACTTC.

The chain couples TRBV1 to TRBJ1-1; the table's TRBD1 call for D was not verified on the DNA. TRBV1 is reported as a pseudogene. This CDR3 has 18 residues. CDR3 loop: CTSSQELIPGQEATEAFF. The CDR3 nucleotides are TGCACCAGCAGCCAAGAGCTTATACCGGGACAGGAGGCCACTGAAGCTTTCTTT.

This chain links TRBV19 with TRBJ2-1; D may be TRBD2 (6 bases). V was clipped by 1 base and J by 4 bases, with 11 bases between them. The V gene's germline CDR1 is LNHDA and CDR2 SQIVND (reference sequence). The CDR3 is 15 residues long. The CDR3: CASSIGIAEYNEQFF. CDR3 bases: TGTGCCAGTAGTATAGGGATAGCGGAATACAATGAGCAGTTCTTC. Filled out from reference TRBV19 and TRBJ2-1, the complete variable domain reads DGGITQSPKYLFRKEGQNVTLSCEQNLNHDAMYWYRQDPGQGLRLIYYSQIVNDFQKGDIAEGYSVSREKKESFPLTVTSAQKNPTAFYLCASSIGIAEYNEQFFGPGTRLTVL.

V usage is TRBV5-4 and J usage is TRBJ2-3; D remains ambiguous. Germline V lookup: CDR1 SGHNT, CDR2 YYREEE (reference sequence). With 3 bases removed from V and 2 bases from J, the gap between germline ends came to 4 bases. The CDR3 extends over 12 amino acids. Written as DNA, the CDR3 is TGTGCCAGCAGCTCCCACACAGATACGCAGTATTTT. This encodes CASSSHTDTQYF.

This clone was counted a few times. This CDR3 is CASSSGQASGGEQFF. Here the CDR3 DNA reads TGTGCCAGCAGCTCGGGACAGGCAAGCGGTGGTGAGCAGTTCTTC. The V and J genes are TRBV5-8 and TRBJ2-1, with 8 bases fitting TRBD1. This CDR3 spans 15 amino acids. CDR1 and CDR2 (germline): SGHTS, YDEGEE. Trimming took 3 bases from V and 9 from J; bases not matched to a gene: 11.